This TCR beta chain was sequenced during a study of identifying expanded T cells in peripheral blood. Study-level results: Differentially abundant clones: about 1.2 between replicates, about 16 at roughly 15 days, less than 25 at four. Roughly two-week clone count variance significantly increased as total template count grew.

This clone was seen only once. No antigen is known for it. Germline CDR1 reads MGHDK; CDR2 reads SYGVNS. CDR3 length: 12 amino acids. V shed 6 bases and J shed 6 bases, with 11 bases lying between them. Profiled with immunoSEQ multiplex PCR; TCRdb holds only in-frame clones, not every one. In the table there are 50,000 to 75,000 clones, around 86% of which are singletons. Collection occurred without any documented infections or immune events in donors. Sequenced input: blood. The receptor was derived from a person aged 18 to 70 in good health. The V gene is TRBV25-1, the J gene TRBJ1-2; D gene uncertain. The CDR3 region is CASRGQDHGYTF. The CDR3, as DNA: TGTGCCAGCAGGGGTCAGGACCATGGCTACACCTTC.